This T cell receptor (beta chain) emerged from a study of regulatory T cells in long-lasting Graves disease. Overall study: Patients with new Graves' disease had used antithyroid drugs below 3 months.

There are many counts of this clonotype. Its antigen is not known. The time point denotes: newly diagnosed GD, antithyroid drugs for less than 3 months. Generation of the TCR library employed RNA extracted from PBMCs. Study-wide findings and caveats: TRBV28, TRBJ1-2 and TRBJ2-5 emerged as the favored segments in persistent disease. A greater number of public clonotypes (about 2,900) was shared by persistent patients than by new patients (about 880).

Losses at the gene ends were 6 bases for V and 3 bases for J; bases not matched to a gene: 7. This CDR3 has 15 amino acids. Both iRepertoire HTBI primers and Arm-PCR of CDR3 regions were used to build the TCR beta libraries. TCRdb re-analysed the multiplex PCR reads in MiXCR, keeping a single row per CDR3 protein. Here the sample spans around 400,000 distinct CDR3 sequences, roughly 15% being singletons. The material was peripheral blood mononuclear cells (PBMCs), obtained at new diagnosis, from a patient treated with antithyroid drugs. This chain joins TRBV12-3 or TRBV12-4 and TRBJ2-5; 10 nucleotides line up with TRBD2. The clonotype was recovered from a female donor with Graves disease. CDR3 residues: CASSQAGTSEETQYF. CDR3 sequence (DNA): TGTGCCAGCAGCCAAGCGGGGACTAGCGAAGAGACCCAGTACTTC.